Below are 21 T cell receptor beta chains sequenced from a single sample in a study of T cell responses to AZD1222 COVID-19 vaccine. The method was immunoSEQ multiplex PCR; TCRdb's version includes in-frame clones alone and lacks a portion of them. The sample consists of some 200,000 clones, 90% to 95% of them appearing once. Specimen: peripheral blood, collected on day 0 of MenACWY control vaccination. The receptors stem from an adult in good health.

This clone was observed a single time. The V call is TRBV18, the J call TRBJ1-5, with 12 bases fitting TRBD1. The germline gives CDR1 KGHSH, CDR2 LQKENI. The CDR3 totals 16 residues. V was pared by 2 bases and J by 3 bases, with 2 bases of the junction left unmatched. The CDR3 DNA is TGTGCCAGCTCACCATTGGGACAGGGGGCCAATCAGCCCCAGCATTTT. Encoded protein: CASSPLGQGANQPQHF.

This rearrangement joins TRBV3-1 (or the pseudogene TRBV3-2) to TRBJ2-4; D could derive from TRBD1 or TRBD2 (5 bases each). The CDR3 has 16 amino acids. V was clipped by 4 bases and J by 0 bases, with 13 bases between them. In germline, CDR1 is LGHDT, CDR2 YNNKEL (reference sequence). The CDR3 here is CASSPFEGLAKNIQYF. CDR3 nucleotides: TGTGCCAGCAGCCCGTTCGAGGGGCTAGCCAAAAACATTCAGTACTTC.

The rearrangement joins TRBV30 to TRBJ1-4, with D tentatively TRBD1 (5 bases). CDR3 size: 13 residues. V lost 5 bases and J 8 bases, leaving 15 bases between the germline ends. CDR1 is GTSNPN, CDR2 SVGIG, per germline (reference sequence). CDR3 sequence: CAWAGGIGEKLFF. CDR3 coding DNA: TGTGCCTGGGCCGGGGGGATTGGGGAAAAACTGTTTTTT. Combining the CDR3 with reference TRBV30 and TRBJ1-4 gives the whole variable domain SQTIHQWPATLVQPVGSPLSLECTVEGTSNPNLYWYRQAAGRGLQLLFYSVGIGQISSEVPQNLSASRPQDRQFILSSKKLLLSDSGFYLCAWAGGIGEKLFFGSGTQLSVL.

This clone was observed once. The chain couples TRBV7-2 to TRBJ1-1; TRBD1 matches 8 bases. J gave up 1 base and V 4 bases, and 8 bases lay outside the gene matches. The V gene's germline CDR1 is SGHTA and CDR2 FQGNSA. The CDR3 is made up of 16 amino acids. CDR3 protein: CASSSNPGTGNTEAFF. The CDR3 region has the DNA TGTGCCAGCAGCTCCAACCCCGGGACAGGGAACACTGAAGCTTTCTTT.

The chain has TRBV28 and TRBJ2-7; the D gene is possibly TRBD2 (5 bases). CDR3 length: 13 residues. CDR1 and CDR2 from the germline V gene are MDHEN and SYDVKM. V was trimmed by 2 bases and J by 6 bases, leaving 11 bases between them. The CDR3 loop reads CASSLHGRGEQYF. CDR3 DNA sequence: TGTGCCAGCAGTTTACACGGACGGGGCGAGCAGTACTTC.

V is TRBV9 and J is TRBJ2-7; tentative D call: TRBD1 (5 bases). Trimming took 0 bases from V and 7 from J, leaving 11 bases between them. Germline V gives CDR1 SGDLS, CDR2 YYNGEE. The CDR3 runs 13 residues. CDR3: CASSVVASGEQYF. The CDR3 bases are TGTGCCAGCAGCGTAGTCGCGTCAGGGGAGCAGTACTTC.

The CDR3 spells CASSYSERGETQYF. CDR3 nucleotide sequence: TGTGCCAGCAGTTATTCTGAGCGGGGGGAGACCCAGTACTTC. The chain carries TRBV6-2 or TRBV6-3 and TRBJ2-5; TRBD2 matches at 8 bases. CDR1 is MNHEY and CDR2 is SVGEGT in the germline V gene. The length of the CDR3 is 14 residues. V was clipped by 3 bases and J by 5 bases; unmatched bases: 5.

The J gene is TRBJ2-2, the V gene TRBV9; a possible D gene is TRBD1 (5 bases). Per germline, CDR1 SGDLS and CDR2 YYNGEE. Deletions cut 0 bases from V and 4 bases from J, with 10 bases between. The CDR3 sequence is 15 residues long. CDR3 in amino acids: CASSVGAGSTGELFF. Written as DNA, the CDR3 is TGTGCCAGCAGCGTAGGTGCAGGGTCCACCGGGGAGCTGTTTTTT.

The chain has TRBV6-5 and TRBJ1-1; no definite D call. The length of the CDR3 is 13 residues. Trimming stripped 7 bases from V and 4 bases from J, with 13 bases between. Per the germline V gene, CDR1 is MNHEY and CDR2 is SVGAGI. CDR3: CASTRFESTEAFF. The CDR3 DNA is TGTGCCAGCACCCGCTTCGAGAGCACTGAAGCTTTCTTT.

This rearrangement joins TRBV7-9 to TRBJ1-2; 9 nucleotides align to TRBD1. The germline CDR1 and CDR2 sequences are SEHNR and FQNEAQ (reference sequence). The CDR3 spans 13 residues. Losses at the gene ends were 5 bases for V and 8 bases for J; bases not matched to a gene: 6. DNA of the CDR3: TGTGCCAGCAGCCCACAGGGGGCTTCCGGCTACACCTTC. Translation: CASSPQGASGYTF.

The chain joins TRBV6-2 or TRBV6-3 to TRBJ1-2, with D uncertain. This CDR3 has 18 residues. Per the germline V gene, CDR1 is MNHEY and CDR2 is SVGEGT. The V end was cut by 5 bases, the J end by 2 bases, with 24 bases between. CDR3 in DNA: TGTGCCAGCAGTCTAATCGTCACGGCAGCCCCTTGGAACTATGGCTACACCTTC. Its protein product is CASSLIVTAAPWNYGYTF.

This clone came up a few times. The junction departs from the called germline gene at one end, perhaps through a read error. The CDR3 sequence is CASCLRGEAFF. Here the CDR3 DNA reads TGTGCCAGCTGCTTGAGGGGTGAAGCTTTCTTT. This sequence joins TRBV13 and TRBJ1-1; TRBD1 might be the D (5 bases). The CDR3 runs to 11 residues. From germline, CDR1 is PRHDT and CDR2 FYEKMQ (reference sequence). Based on the CDR3 plus reference TRBV13 and TRBJ1-1, the full variable domain is AAGVIQSPRHLIKEKRETATLKCYPIPRHDTVYWYQQGPGQDPQFLISFYEKMQSDKGSIPDRFSAQQFSDYHSELNMSSLELGDSALYFCASCLRGEAFFGQGTRLTVV.

The chain is built from TRBV4-3 and TRBJ2-2, with 7 positions matching TRBD2. Looked up from germline, CDR1 is LGHNA and CDR2 is YSLEER. After removal of 5 bases from V and 3 bases from J, the junction contained 9 bases not matched to a gene. The CDR3 is 16 residues long. CDR3 region: CASSREGAPYTGELFF. The CDR3 DNA reads as TGCGCCAGCAGCAGGGAGGGCGCCCCATACACCGGGGAGCTGTTTTTT.

V is TRBV4-2 and J is TRBJ1-5; the D gene is possibly TRBD1 (6 bases). V lost 0 bases and J lost 5, with 14 bases in between. Per germline, CDR1 LGHNA and CDR2 YNFKEQ. This CDR3 has 16 amino acids. The CDR3 nucleotides read TGTGCCAGCAGCCAAGAGGGTCAGGGGTACCATCAGCCCCAGCATTTT. The encoded protein is CASSQEGQGYHQPQHF.

A single count supports this clone. The chain joins TRBV6-1 to TRBJ2-7; D is unclear. Germline lookup yields CDR1 MNHNS and CDR2 SASEGT. Trimming cost V 2 bases and J 5 bases, with 16 bases left between them. The CDR3 spans 15 residues. DNA for the CDR3: TGTGCCAGCAGTGAACGTAGAGGCGAGCTCCACGAGCAGTACTTC. Amino acid sequence: CASSERRGELHEQYF.

A remark on this clone: Different DNA sequences within this sample yield the same CDR3. The V gene is TRBV12-3 or TRBV12-4, the J gene TRBJ1-2; D may be TRBD1 (6 bases). The CDR3 covers 12 residues. The V gene lost 5 bases and the J gene lost 4 bases, with 8 bases spanning the gap. This chain's CDR3 is CASSRTVYGYTF. CDR3 coding DNA: TGTGCCAGCAGTCGGACAGTCTATGGCTACACCTTC.

This clone occurred a few times. The chain is built from TRBV5-4 and TRBJ1-2; 8 bases agree with TRBD1. CDR3 size: 15 residues. J lost 8 bases, V lost 4 bases, and 13 bases had no gene match. The V gene's germline CDR1 is SGHNT and CDR2 YYREEE (reference sequence). The CDR3 here is CASSPGQGLGYGYTF. Here the CDR3 DNA reads TGTGCCAGCAGCCCCGGACAGGGACTGGGTTACGGCTACACCTTC.

This clone was found a few times. V gene TRBV2 combines with J gene TRBJ1-4; a weak D match, TRBD1 (6 bases). Germline V lookup: CDR1 SNHLY, CDR2 FYNNEI. This CDR3 has 14 residues. The germline V and J ends were trimmed by 7 bases and 4 bases, with 13 bases remaining between them. For the CDR3, the DNA is TGTGCCAGCAATCGGGGGCACATTAATGAAAAACTGTTTTTT. It codes for CASNRGHINEKLFF.

This clone was observed once. Other DNA sequences in this specimen translate into the identical CDR3. The chain links TRBV11-1 to TRBJ2-7, with TRBD1 identical over 11 bases. The CDR3 sequence is 15 residues long. Germline assignment: CDR1 SGHAT and CDR2 FQDESV (reference sequence). The J segment lost 5 bases and the V segment lost 4 bases, leaving 7 bases of the junction unmatched. The DNA of the CDR3 is TGTGCCAGCAGCTCAGGGACAGGGGGTTTTCACGAGCAGTACTTC. This encodes CASSSGTGGFHEQYF.

The chain employs TRBV28 and TRBJ1-1; 9 bases match TRBD1. The CDR3 runs to 17 residues. Looked up from germline, CDR1 is MDHEN and CDR2 is SYDVKM. Trimming took 6 bases from V and 3 from J; bases not matched to a gene: 14. The CDR3 sequence is CASSLRPGTGSDTEAFF. The DNA for the CDR3 is TGTGCCAGCAGCCTCCGCCCCGGGACAGGGAGCGACACTGAAGCTTTCTTT.

The chain carries TRBV7-2 and TRBJ2-3; D uncertain. Germline CDR1 and CDR2: SGHTA and FQGNSA. Between the trimmed V and J ends, which lost 2 bases and 6 bases, there was a span of 21 bases. This CDR3 comprises 17 residues. The CDR3: CASSLRFLGSTSDTQYF. The CDR3 DNA reads as TGTGCCAGCAGCTTAAGGTTCCTGGGAAGTACATCGGATACGCAGTATTTT.